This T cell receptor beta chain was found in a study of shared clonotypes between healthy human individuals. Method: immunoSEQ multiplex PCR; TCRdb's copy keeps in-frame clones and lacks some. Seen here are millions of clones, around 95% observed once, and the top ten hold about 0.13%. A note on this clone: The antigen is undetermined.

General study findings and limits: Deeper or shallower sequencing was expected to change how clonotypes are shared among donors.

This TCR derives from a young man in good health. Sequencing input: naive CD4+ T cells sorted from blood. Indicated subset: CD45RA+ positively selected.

The CDR3 here is CASSNEVYNEQFF. CDR3 nucleotide sequence: TGTGCCAGCAGCAATGAAGTCTACAATGAGCAGTTCTTC. This rearrangement joins TRBV28 to TRBJ2-1; D gene uncertain. Germline CDR1 MDHEN, CDR2 SYDVKM. The CDR3 is 13 residues long. V lost 6 bases and J lost 3, with 9 bases in between.